Below, one T cell receptor beta chain is given with its context. These data are taken from a study of cytomegalovirus exposure and HLA in healthy donors. Germline CDR1 SGHRS, CDR2 YFSETQ. The CDR3 covers 15 residues. Trimming removed 5 bases from V and 2 bases from J, with 14 bases in between. Vbeta (60) and Jbeta (13) primers were used in the PCR. As handled by the study authors: Around 10 million of the 80 million or so unique TCR beta chains counted in a later analysis were shared. Measured with immunoSEQ multiplex PCR; TCRdb has only the in-frame clones, and not every one. V and J calls and clone size come straight from that table; D and trimming were deduced from the DNA. Of about 170,000 clones listed, around 80% are singletons.

This sequence joins TRBV5-1 and TRBJ2-1; a weak D match, TRBD1 (5 bases). Sequencing used PBMCs. The receptor's source is a woman between 45 and 60 years old in good health and CMV-seronegative. The CDR3, as DNA: TGCGCCAGCAGTCTGACAGAGAAAACCTACAATGAGCAGTTCTTC. Translation gives CASSLTEKTYNEQFF.